Below, 25 T cell receptor beta chains from the same sample are listed, as sequenced in a study of T-cell memory formation after mild COVID-19. MiXCR, applied by TCRdb to the 5' RACE reads, yields one record per CDR3 protein. The sample holds around 530,000 distinct CDR3 sequences; about 20% are singletons and the top ten take under 8.5%. The source material was PBMCs or a T cell subset sorted from them (not recorded which). The receptors were sampled from an adult woman who had mild COVID-19 (a few samples of this study predate the infection). Cell type and time point are not known.

This CDR3 is CAWSEQMTRPEAFF. The CDR3 DNA is TGTGCCTGGAGTGAGCAGATGACGCGTCCTGAAGCTTTCTTT. The chain employs TRBV30 and TRBJ1-1; D is unclear. Germline V lookup: CDR1 GTSNPN, CDR2 SVGIG (reference sequence). The CDR3 extends over 14 amino acids. Trimming removed 1 base at V and 6 bases at J, with 15 bases between.

The chain has TRBV4-1 and TRBJ1-1; weak D call: TRBD1 (6 bases). The CDR3 has 14 amino acids. Trimming stripped 1 base from V and 11 bases from J, with 17 bases between. Germline V gives CDR1 MGHRA, CDR2 YSYEKL. The CDR3 here is CASSQVGDTGLAFF. The CDR3 DNA sequence: TGCGCCAGCAGCCAAGTGGGGGATACAGGGTTGGCTTTCTTT.

The chain combines TRBV7-8 with TRBJ2-7; D ambiguous. This CDR3 is built from 16 residues. V dropped 1 base and J dropped 2 bases, with 15 bases sitting between them. The germline CDR1 and CDR2 sequences are SGHVS and FQNEAQ. As DNA, the CDR3 is TGTGCCAGCAGCTTAGGGTCAGGAGTTAGAACCTACGAGCAGTACTTC. Translating gives CASSLGSGVRTYEQYF.

Here the CDR3 reads CSARRTAYEQYF. Here the CDR3 DNA reads TGCAGTGCTAGACGGACAGCCTACGAGCAGTACTTC. The rearrangement uses TRBV20-1 and TRBJ2-7, with D possibly matching TRBD1 (6 bases). Germline lookup yields CDR1 DFQATT and CDR2 SNEGSKA (reference sequence). This CDR3 comprises 12 residues. Trimming cost V 2 bases and J 2 bases, with 7 bases left between them.

The rearrangement uses TRBV14 and TRBJ2-7, with D unresolved. This CDR3 has 14 amino acids. Between the trimmed V and J ends, which lost 0 bases and 1 base, there was a span of 7 bases. Germline assignment: CDR1 SGHDN and CDR2 FVKESK. CDR3 DNA sequence: TGTGCCAGCAGCCAAGATGCAGATTCCTACGAGCAGTACTTC. This encodes CASSQDADSYEQYF. Complete variable domain (other parts from reference TRBV14 and TRBJ2-7): EAGVTQFPSHSVIEKGQTVTLRCDPISGHDNLYWYRRVMGKEIKFLLHFVKESKQDESGMPNNRFLAERTGGTYSTLKVQPAELEDSGVYFCASSQDADSYEQYFGPGTRLTVT.

J is TRBJ2-7 and V is TRBV5-1; 10 nucleotides agree with TRBD1. The germline V gene encodes CDR1 SGHRS and CDR2 YFSETQ. The V and J ends lost 4 bases and 7 bases, in that order; junction bases with no gene match: 8. This CDR3 spans 14 amino acids. CDR3 amino acids: CASSTGQGIEEQYF. The CDR3 nucleotides are TGCGCCAGCAGCACGGGACAGGGGATAGAGGAGCAGTACTTC. Together with reference TRBV5-1 and TRBJ2-7, the CDR3 gives the full variable domain: KAGVTQTPRYLIKTRGQQVTLSCSPISGHRSVSWYQQTPGQGLQFLFEYFSETQRNKGNFPGRFSGRQFSNSRSEMNVSTLELGDSALYLCASSTGQGIEEQYFGPGTRLTVT.

V and J are TRBV7-2 and TRBJ2-2, with TRBD1 identical over 7 bases. CDR3 length equals 15 residues. The J segment lost 2 bases and the V segment lost 6 bases, leaving 6 bases of the junction unmatched. The germline V gene encodes CDR1 SGHTA and CDR2 FQGNSA. This chain's CDR3 is CASRRDSRNTGELFF. The CDR3 DNA is TGTGCCAGCAGAAGGGACAGCCGAAACACCGGGGAGCTGTTTTTT.

This clonotype was seen a handful of times. The V and J genes are TRBV7-2 and TRBJ1-1; D is unresolved. Germline-derived CDR1 and CDR2 are SGHTA and FQGNSA. The CDR3 runs 13 residues. V lost 1 base, J lost 11 bases, and 14 bases lay in between. The CDR3 sequence is CASSLVALGRAFF. CDR3 DNA: TGTGCCAGCAGCTTAGTCGCCCTCGGTAGGGCTTTCTTT. The full variable domain, rest sourced from reference TRBV7-2 and TRBJ1-1, is GAGVSQSPSNKVTEKGKDVELRCDPISGHTALYWYRQSLGQGLEFLIYFQGNSAPDKSGLPSDRFSAERTGGSVSTLTIQRTQQEDSAVYLCASSLVALGRAFFGQGTRLTVV.

This clonotype was detected only a few times. The CDR3 DNA is TGTGCCAGCACCCTCTTTGGACTAGCGGGAGAAGAGCAGTACTTC. This gives the protein CASTLFGLAGEEQYF. V and J are TRBV27 and TRBJ2-7, with 13 bases lining up with TRBD2. The J segment lost 7 bases and the V segment lost 7 bases, leaving 10 bases of the junction unmatched. CDR1 is MNHEY and CDR2 is SMNVEV in the germline V gene (reference sequence). The length of the CDR3 is 15 residues.

V gene TRBV11-3 combines with J gene TRBJ2-1; 9 nucleotides line up with TRBD2. J gave up 6 bases and V 2 bases, and 5 bases lay outside the gene matches. This CDR3 has 15 amino acids. The germline gives CDR1 SGHNT, CDR2 YENEEA. The CDR3 is CASSLILAGGNEQFF. CDR3 sequence (DNA): TGTGCCAGCAGCTTAATACTAGCGGGCGGCAATGAGCAGTTCTTC.

The chain couples TRBV11-2 to TRBJ2-2; D possibly corresponds to TRBD1 (5 bases). The CDR3 consists of 17 residues. Trimming shortened V by 1 base and J by 4 bases, and 16 bases separated the two germline ends. The germline CDR1 and CDR2 sequences are SGHAT and FQNNGV. The CDR3 DNA sequence: TGTGCCAGCAGCTTAGGGGGCTGGCGAACGGCCACCGGGGAGCTGTTTTTT. Protein: CASSLGGWRTATGELFF. Full variable domain (rest looked up from reference TRBV11-2 and TRBJ2-2): EAGVAQSPRYKIIEKRQSVAFWCNPISGHATLYWYQQILGQGPKLLIQFQNNGVVDDSQLPKDRFSAERLKGVDSTLKIQPAKLEDSAVYLCASSLGGWRTATGELFFGEGSRLTVL.

Ten or more counts support this clonotype. V gene TRBV24-1 combines with J gene TRBJ2-1; 10 bases are a match to TRBD2. The CDR3 contains 16 residues. Germline-derived CDR1 and CDR2 are KGHDR and SFDVKD. Trimming at V came to 4 bases and at J to 7 bases, leaving 9 bases not matched to a gene. CDR3 sequence (DNA): TGTGCCACCAGTGACCCCTCTAGCGGGAGAGTGAATGAGCAGTTCTTC. Protein product: CATSDPSSGRVNEQFF.

CDR3 loop: CSVPGPGPVYEQYF. The DNA of the CDR3 is TGCAGCGTACCCGGCCCCGGGCCTGTCTACGAGCAGTACTTC. J is TRBJ2-7 and V is TRBV29-1; D is unclear. This CDR3 has 14 residues. CDR1 is SQVTM, CDR2 ANQGSEA, per germline. V was trimmed by 6 bases and J by 3 bases, leaving 18 bases between them.

The chain uses TRBV6-1 and TRBJ1-3; tentatively, D is TRBD1 (6 bases). The length of the CDR3 is 17 residues. V shed 2 bases and J shed 0 bases, with 14 bases lying between them. CDR1 and CDR2 from the germline V gene are MNHNS and SASEGT. CDR3 sequence (DNA): TGTGCCAGCAGTGAAAGGGCAGGGGATTACTCTGGAAACACCATATATTTT. Its protein product is CASSERAGDYSGNTIYF.

The chain uses TRBV4-2 and TRBJ2-2; D not certain. V shed 4 bases and J shed 0 bases, with 9 bases lying between them. CDR3 length: 15 amino acids. The germline V gene has CDR1 LGHNA and CDR2 YNFKEQ. The CDR3 protein is CASSPYETNTGELFF. The CDR3, as DNA: TGTGCCAGCAGCCCCTACGAGACGAACACCGGGGAGCTGTTTTTT.

The V and J genes are TRBV4-1 and TRBJ1-5; no definite D call. The CDR3 consists of 15 residues. The V gene's germline CDR1 is MGHRA and CDR2 YSYEKL. With 0 bases removed from V and 1 base from J, the gap between germline ends came to 7 bases. CDR3 in amino acids: CASSQEWESNQPQHF. The CDR3 DNA is TGCGCCAGCAGCCAAGAATGGGAGAGCAATCAGCCCCAGCATTTT.

The chain recombines TRBV2 with TRBJ2-5; 12 bases fit TRBD2. Germline values: CDR1 SNHLY, CDR2 FYNNEI. This CDR3 spans 15 amino acids. V lost 1 base and J lost 5; bases outside the gene matches: 2. In nucleotides, the CDR3 is TGTGCCAGCAGTGAAGGACTAGCGGGAGTGGAGACCCAGTACTTC. This gives the protein CASSEGLAGVETQYF.

This clonotype was counted a few times. The CDR3 sequence: CASSPLGQGIQETQYF. The CDR3 coding sequence is TGTGCCAGCAGTCCGCTCGGACAGGGTATCCAAGAGACCCAGTACTTC. This chain connects TRBV25-1 to TRBJ2-5, with 8 bases aligning to TRBD1. V lost 5 bases to trimming and J lost 1 base; unmatched junction nucleotides: 9. CDR1 is MGHDK, CDR2 SYGVNS, per germline. The CDR3 totals 16 residues.

The chain combines TRBV7-2 with TRBJ2-3, with D possibly matching TRBD2 (5 bases). The CDR3 is 14 residues long. The V end was cut by 3 bases, the J end by 3 bases, with 10 bases between. Germline assignment: CDR1 SGHTA and CDR2 FQGNSA. The CDR3 DNA follows: TGTGCCAGCAGCTTTCAGCCGGGGACAGATACGCAGTATTTT. This translates into CASSFQPGTDTQYF.

This clonotype was detected only a few times. The genes are TRBV18 and TRBJ2-7; 7 bases map to TRBD1. Germline values: CDR1 KGHSH, CDR2 LQKENI. This CDR3 has 14 amino acids. The V segment lost 3 bases and the J segment 5 bases; nucleotides outside the gene matches: 7. The CDR3 loop reads CASSPGQEDNEQYF. The CDR3 DNA is TGTGCCAGCTCACCCGGACAGGAAGATAACGAGCAGTACTTC.

This clonotype has more than one count but fewer than ten. This sequence joins TRBV10-3 and TRBJ2-5; D not resolved. The CDR3 loop spans 15 amino acids. Germline V CDR1 and CDR2: ENHRY, SYGVKD. V was pared by 3 bases and J by 2 bases, with 13 bases between. CDR3 sequence (DNA): TGTGCCATCAGTGACCTCGGGTTAGATCAAGAGACCCAGTACTTC. Encoded protein: CAISDLGLDQETQYF.

Many counts were recorded for this clonotype. The chain employs TRBV29-1 and TRBJ2-1; the match to TRBD2 covers 8 bases. This CDR3 is 12 amino acids long. The V and J ends lost 6 bases and 8 bases, in that order; junction bases with no gene match: 6. Germline loops: CDR1 SQVTM, CDR2 ANQGSEA. The chain's CDR3 is CSVGLGVHEQFF. The CDR3 bases are TGCAGCGTGGGACTAGGGGTCCATGAGCAGTTCTTC.

The chain joins TRBV3-1 to TRBJ2-7; 9 bases line up with TRBD2. This CDR3 spans 17 amino acids. V was clipped by 3 bases and J by 5 bases; unmatched bases: 14. CDR1 and CDR2 from the germline V gene are LGHDT and YNNKEL (reference sequence). DNA for the CDR3: TGTGCCAGCAGCCACCATACTAGCGGGCCCCGCGGGGACGAGCAGTACTTC. Protein product: CASSHHTSGPRGDEQYF.

This clonotype was seen repeatedly, ten times or more. The V call is TRBV4-1, the J call TRBJ2-7; D possibly corresponds to TRBD2 (7 bases). The CDR3 spans 16 residues. Per germline, CDR1 MGHRA and CDR2 YSYEKL. The V gene lost 1 base and the J gene lost 0 bases, with 13 bases spanning the gap. In nucleotides, the CDR3 is TGCGCCAGCAGCCAAGGCGGGGGCACAAGCTCCTACGAGCAGTACTTC. It specifies CASSQGGGTSSYEQYF.

This clonotype was counted a few times. V and J are TRBV7-3 and TRBJ2-1; 8 bases map to TRBD2. V gave up 3 bases and J gave up 6 bases; unmatched junction bases: 4. The CDR3 sequence is 14 residues long. The germline V gene has CDR1 SGHTA and CDR2 FQGTGA. The chain's CDR3 is CASSLGLEGNEQFF. The CDR3 DNA sequence: TGTGCCAGCAGCTTGGGACTAGAAGGCAATGAGCAGTTCTTC.